This entry is about one T cell receptor (beta chain). The V gene's germline CDR1 is MNHEY and CDR2 SVGAGI. J lost 4 bases, V lost 7 bases, and 10 bases had no gene match. The CDR3 runs to 15 residues. Seattle patients were enrolled while actively infected and followed longitudinally. The data belong to a study of blood T cell repertoires in COVID-19. Overall study: Specimens from acute and convalescent COVID-19 originated in the United States, Italy and Spain. Nucleic acid was either cDNA or gDNA, and it came from T cells, B-cell-depleted T cells, or PBMCs.

Per the original data handling: Amplification of reference gene primers was used by the study to estimate nucleated cell counts. Profiling relied on immunoSEQ multiplex PCR, and the TCRdb table lists in-frame clones only, not all of them. V, J and clone size are taken as reported in that table, and D and trimming were inferred from the DNA itself. This table has some 220,000 clones, about nine tenths appearing once. The material sequenced was peripheral blood. The origin of this receptor is a young man with COVID-19, enrolled during active disease. The chain employs TRBV6-5 and TRBJ2-7; 10 bases are a match to TRBD2. CDR3 sequence reads: CASTGSGGSPYEQYF. As DNA, the CDR3 is TGTGCCAGCACGGGTAGCGGGGGGTCGCCGTACGAGCAGTACTTC.